This is a list of T cell receptor beta chains from one sample in a study of blood T cell repertoires in COVID-19. Generated by immunoSEQ multiplex PCR, the TCRdb table keeps only in-frame clones and is missing some. This sample has a few hundred thousand clones; over 80% occur once, and the top ten carry about 10%. Sample: peripheral blood. These receptors were taken from a woman in her seventies with COVID-19, enrolled during active disease. Both conserved end residues are part of each CDR3. D genes are given only for firm matches. Expanded clones are given a class, and other clones once, few, many or no size at all.

size	J	V	D	CDR3	DNA
-	TRBJ2-7	TRBV28	-	CASSLSRRVEQYF	TGTGCCAGCAGTCTCTCCCGCAGGGTCGAGCAGTACTTC
-	TRBJ2-6	TRBV28	TRBD1	CASSPYQQGSGANVLTF	TGTGCCAGCAGTCCATATCAACAGGGGTCTGGGGCCAACGTCCTGACTTTC
-	TRBJ2-7	TRBV28	TRBD1	CASSPGTTGSYEQYF	TGTGCCAGCAGCCCCGGAACGACAGGGAGTTACGAGCAGTACTTC
once	TRBJ2-3	TRBV7-3	-	CASCQRAPSTDTQYF	TGTGCCTCCTGCCAGCGGGCCCCAAGCACAGATACGCAGTATTTT
-	TRBJ2-7	TRBV11-3	-	CASSSTGIEQYF	TGTGCCAGCAGCTCAACAGGGATCGAGCAGTACTTC
-	TRBJ1-5	TRBV10-3	TRBD1	CAISDRGSQPQHF	TGTGCCATCTCGGACAGGGGGAGTCAGCCCCAGCATTTT
-	TRBJ2-5	TRBV7-2	-	CASSLAIAGTQYF	TGTGCCAGCAGCTTAGCGATTGCGGGGACCCAGTACTTC
-	TRBJ2-7	TRBV3-1/TRBV3-2	-	CASNNIYRNFYEQYF	TGTGCCAGCAACAATATTTACAGAAACTTCTACGAGCAGTACTTC
-	TRBJ1-5	TRBV19	-	CASSIPGNQPQHF	TGTGCCAGTAGTATTCCAGGGAATCAGCCCCAGCATTTT
-	TRBJ2-3	TRBV25-1	-	CASSEWAESTDTQYF	TGTGCCAGCAGTGAATGGGCAGAGAGCACAGATACGCAGTATTTT
-	TRBJ1-5	TRBV29-1	-	CSVVGGVGQPQHF	TGCAGCGTCGTGGGGGGGGTTGGCCAGCCCCAGCATTTT
once	TRBJ1-2	TRBV9	TRBD1	CASSVGTGGELWYGYTF	TGTGCCAGCAGCGTAGGAACAGGGGGAGAACTGTGGTATGGCTACACCTTC
-	TRBJ2-5	TRBV2	TRBD2	CASNFLAGQETQYF	TGTGCCAGCAATTTTCTAGCGGGACAAGAGACCCAGTACTTC
-	TRBJ2-3	TRBV24-1	-	CATSDLVRSSDTQYF	TGTGCCACCAGTGATTTGGTTAGATCTTCAGATACGCAGTATTTT
-	TRBJ1-6	TRBV7-9	TRBD1	CASSQGTGAGNSPLHF	TGTGCCAGCAGCCAAGGGACAGGGGCGGGGAATTCACCCCTCCACTTT
-	TRBJ1-1	TRBV5-1	TRBD1	CASSLDSRQGSNTEAFF	TGCGCCAGCAGCTTGGATTCCCGACAGGGCTCGAACACTGAAGCTTTCTTT
-	TRBJ2-3	TRBV7-3	-	CASSLGIGAGDTQYF	TGTGCCAGCAGCTTAGGAATTGGGGCCGGAGATACGCAGTATTTT
-	TRBJ1-5	TRBV15	-	CATSRQGRNQPQHF	TGTGCCACCAGCAGACAGGGGCGCAATCAGCCCCAGCATTTT
-	TRBJ2-5	TRBV7-9	-	CASSLGAMGRQETQYF	TGTGCCAGCAGCTTAGGGGCGATGGGGCGGCAAGAGACCCAGTACTTC
-	TRBJ1-2	TRBV4-1	-	CASSLGERSYGYTF	TGCGCCAGCAGCCTCGGGGAAAGGAGCTATGGCTACACCTTC
-	TRBJ1-6	TRBV11-2	-	CASSSRTANNSPLHF	TGTGCCAGCAGCTCCCGAACAGCCAATAATTCACCCCTCCACTTT
-	TRBJ2-7	TRBV5-4	TRBD2	CASSWGGGAGAYEQYF	TGTGCCAGCAGCTGGGGGGGTGGAGCGGGAGCCTACGAGCAGTACTTC
once	TRBJ1-5	TRBV6-2/TRBV6-3	TRBD1	CASSWTGNQPQHF	TGTGCCAGCAGTTGGACAGGTAATCAGCCCCAGCATTTT
-	TRBJ1-5	TRBV28	-	CASSFSQGLGNQPQHF	TGTGCCAGCAGTTTTTCTCAGGGTCTGGGAAATCAGCCCCAGCATTTT
-	TRBJ2-1	TRBV5-4	TRBD2	CASSAGGSGFNEQFF	TGTGCCAGCAGCGCAGGCGGGAGCGGTTTCAATGAGCAGTTCTTC
-	TRBJ2-5	TRBV27	TRBD2	CASSRIPNVWGGETQYF	TGTGCCAGCAGTCGGATACCCAACGTCTGGGGGGGAGAGACCCAGTACTTC
-	TRBJ2-3	TRBV19	-	CASNPGIQTDTQYF	TGTGCCAGTAACCCCGGGATTCAGACAGATACGCAGTATTTT
-	TRBJ1-2	TRBV2	TRBD1	CASSGQEGYGYTF	TGTGCCAGCAGCGGACAGGAGGGCTATGGCTACACCTTC
-	TRBJ2-7	TRBV28	-	CASYQGGHEQYF	TGTGCCAGCTATCAGGGGGGCCACGAGCAGTACTTC
-	TRBJ2-7	TRBV5-1	-	CASSLLQDAPSRYF	TGCGCCAGCAGCTTGTTACAGGACGCCCCATCTAGGTACTTC
-	TRBJ1-5	TRBV7-2	-	CASSPGLSEPQHF	TGTGCCAGCAGCCCAGGGCTTTCGGAGCCCCAGCATTTT
-	TRBJ1-5	TRBV6-5	-	CASSTSQGKGQPQHF	TGTGCCAGCAGTACCTCGCAGGGGAAGGGTCAGCCCCAGCATTTT
once	TRBJ2-7	TRBV5-1	-	CASQSMTGSYEQYF	TGCGCCAGCCAGTCCATGACGGGTTCCTACGAGCAGTACTTC
-	TRBJ1-2	TRBV28	-	CASSLGTSYGYTF	TGTGCCAGCAGTTTAGGGACTTCCTATGGCTACACCTTC
-	TRBJ1-3	TRBV5-6	-	CASSAGRSGNTIYF	TGTGCCAGCAGCGCGGGACGCTCTGGAAACACCATATATTTT
-	TRBJ2-7	TRBV4-1	-	CASSKNRGPYEQYF	TGCGCCAGCAGCAAAAATAGAGGCCCCTACGAGCAGTACTTC
-	TRBJ2-1	TRBV4-1	-	CASSPRSASYNEQFF	TGCGCCAGCAGCCCTAGGAGCGCAAGTTACAATGAGCAGTTCTTC
-	TRBJ1-1	TRBV18	-	CASSPRGGQTNTEAFF	TGTGCCAGCTCTCCAAGGGGGGGTCAGACGAACACTGAAGCTTTCTTT
once	TRBJ1-2	TRBV19	-	CASSEWAGADGYTF	TGTGCCAGTAGTGAATGGGCGGGGGCTGATGGCTACACCTTC
-	TRBJ2-2	TRBV5-4	TRBD1	CASSLRTGRTGELFF	TGTGCCAGCAGCCTCCGGACAGGGCGCACCGGGGAGCTGTTTTTT
-	TRBJ2-1	TRBV7-3	-	CASSSGNEQFF	TGTGCCAGCAGCTCGGGCAATGAGCAGTTCTTC
-	TRBJ2-3	TRBV20-1	-	CSASLGVTQYF	TGCAGTGCATCCCTAGGAGTAACGCAGTATTTT